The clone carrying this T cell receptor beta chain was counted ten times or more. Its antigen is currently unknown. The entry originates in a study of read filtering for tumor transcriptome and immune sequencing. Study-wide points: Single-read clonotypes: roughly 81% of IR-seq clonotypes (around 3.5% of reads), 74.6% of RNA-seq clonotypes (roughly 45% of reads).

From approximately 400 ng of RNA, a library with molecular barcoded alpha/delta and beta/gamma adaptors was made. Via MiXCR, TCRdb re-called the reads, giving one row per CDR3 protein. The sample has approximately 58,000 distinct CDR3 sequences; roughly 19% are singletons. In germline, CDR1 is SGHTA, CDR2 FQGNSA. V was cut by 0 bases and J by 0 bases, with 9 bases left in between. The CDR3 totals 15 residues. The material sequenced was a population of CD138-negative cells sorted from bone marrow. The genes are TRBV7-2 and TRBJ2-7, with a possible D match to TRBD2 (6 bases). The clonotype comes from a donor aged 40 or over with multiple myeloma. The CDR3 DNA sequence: TGTGCCAGCAGCTTAGCGCTCGGGAGCTCCTACGAGCAGTACTTC. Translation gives CASSLALGSSYEQYF.